This entry concerns a single TCR beta chain. These data originate in a study of blood T cell repertoires in COVID-19. Study in general: The study drew acute and convalescent COVID-19 samples from the United States, Italy and Spain. PBMCs, B-cell-depleted T cells, or T cells were the source of the cDNA or gDNA that made up the material.

Original handling: Amplification with reference gene primers provided the estimates of nucleated cell counts. The data were produced by immunoSEQ multiplex PCR, yet TCRdb's version contains in-frame clones alone and is incomplete. V and J calls plus clone size are reproduced from that table; the DNA served to infer D and trimming. This sample has hundreds of thousands of clones, with more than 75% found just once. Looked up from germline, CDR1 is SEHNR and CDR2 is FQNEAQ (reference sequence). The CDR3 consists of 15 residues. The V gene lost 5 bases and the J gene lost 1 base, with 12 bases spanning the gap.

This receptor was obtained from a woman between 40 and 50 years old who had recovered from COVID-19. The rearrangement joins TRBV7-9 to TRBJ2-4, with D perhaps TRBD2 (5 bases). Sequencing was done on a sample of peripheral blood. The CDR3 here is CASSRGREAKNIQYF. CDR3 nucleotides: TGTGCCAGCAGCCGAGGGCGCGAGGCCAAAAACATTCAGTACTTC.